One sample yielded the 16 T cell receptor beta chains listed below, sequenced in a study of CD8 T cells in ankylosing spondylitis. TCRdb redid the calling of the 5' RACE reads with MiXCR, one entry per CDR3 protein. This table has roughly 160,000 distinct CDR3 sequences, 11% appearing once. The sequencing input was blood, either unsorted or a sorted T cell fraction (not recorded which). These receptors were taken from a male donor with ankylosing spondylitis or in good health (not recorded which).

The V and J genes are TRBV2 and TRBJ1-1; 11 bases are shared with TRBD1. Germline loops: CDR1 SNHLY, CDR2 FYNNEI. Trimming cost V 8 bases and J 5 bases; bases outside gene matches: 13. The CDR3 is made up of 16 amino acids. CDR3 region: CASRMVDRGRETEAFF. CDR3 DNA sequence: TGTGCCAGCCGGATGGTGGACAGGGGGCGAGAAACTGAAGCTTTCTTT.

This chain links TRBV7-9 with TRBJ2-6; D is unresolved. Trimming cost V 3 bases and J 2 bases, with 5 bases left between them. The CDR3 runs 14 residues. CDR1 SEHNR and CDR2 FQNEAQ come from the germline V gene (reference sequence). CDR3 DNA sequence: TGTGCCAGCAGCTTTGGGGCTGGGGCCAACGTCCTGACTTTC. Translating gives CASSFGAGANVLTF.

This clonotype was found many times. This chain connects TRBV4-3 to TRBJ1-2; D not certain. The V end lost 0 bases, the J end lost 2 bases, and 16 bases lay between the germline ends. The CDR3 sequence is 17 residues long. Germline assignment: CDR1 LGHNA and CDR2 YSLEER. CDR3 protein: CASSQESGHTLNYGYTF. In DNA form, the CDR3 reads TGCGCCAGCAGCCAAGAAAGTGGGCATACCTTAAACTATGGCTACACCTTC.

The chain uses TRBV23-1 and TRBJ1-1; D gene unclear. TRBV23-1 is an ORF; its function is uncertain. The V and J ends lost 7 bases and 1 base respectively, with 16 bases between them. The CDR3 runs to 15 residues. The CDR3, as DNA: TGCGCCAGCATTATTGTGCCCAGACCGAACACTGAAGCTTTCTTT. This translates into CASIIVPRPNTEAFF.

About this clonotype: A single base separates this from a much larger clone, so it may be a read error. V usage is TRBV3-1 and J usage is TRBJ2-3; D not certain. This CDR3 contains 13 residues. The germline V gene encodes CDR1 LGHDT and CDR2 YNNKEL (reference sequence). The CDR3 is CASSQAESDMQYF. CDR3 sequence (DNA): TGTGCCAGCAGCCAAGCGGAATCAGATATGCAGTATTTT.

The sample holds a few counts of this clonotype. The rearrangement links TRBV29-1 to TRBJ1-1; 9 nucleotides agree with TRBD1. The CDR3 has 12 residues. Germline V gene data show CDR1 as SQVTM and CDR2 as ANQGSEA. J was trimmed by 5 bases and V by 7 bases; bases with no gene match: 5. The CDR3 is CSENRGRTEAFF. The DNA of the CDR3 is TGCAGCGAAAACAGGGGGCGGACTGAAGCTTTCTTT.

This clonotype has just a few counts. The chain combines TRBV3-1 with TRBJ2-2; TRBD2 matches 13 bases. From germline, CDR1 is LGHDT and CDR2 YNNKEL (reference sequence). Trimming removed 7 bases from V and 4 bases from J; junction bases left unmatched: 9. The CDR3 contains 17 residues. The CDR3 bases are TGTGCCAGCACCGATGGACTAGCGGGAGTACCCACCGGGGAGCTGTTTTTT. Translation gives CASTDGLAGVPTGELFF.

Only a few counts were recorded for this clonotype. The V and J genes are TRBV11-2 and TRBJ2-3; 10 nucleotides align to TRBD1. Germline CDR1 and CDR2: SGHAT and FQNNGV. The CDR3 is made up of 18 amino acids. Trimming removed 1 base from V and 6 bases from J; junction bases left unmatched: 13. The CDR3 bases are TGTGCCAGCAGCTTAGTGACAGGGGGCGCAAGTGTTGTGGATACGCAGTATTTT. This encodes CASSLVTGGASVVDTQYF. Drawing the rest from reference TRBV11-2 and TRBJ2-3, the complete variable domain is EAGVAQSPRYKIIEKRQSVAFWCNPISGHATLYWYQQILGQGPKLLIQFQNNGVVDDSQLPKDRFSAERLKGVDSTLKIQPAKLEDSAVYLCASSLVTGGASVVDTQYFGPGTRLTVL.

V gene TRBV5-1 combines with J gene TRBJ2-2; 9 bases line up with TRBD1. This CDR3 spans 16 amino acids. Germline CDR1 and CDR2: SGHRS and YFSETQ. V dropped 4 bases and J dropped 1; count of bases not matched to a gene: 5. The CDR3: CASSPGQGLNTGELFF. CDR3 in DNA: TGCGCCAGCAGCCCGGGACAGGGCCTGAACACCGGGGAGCTGTTTTTT.

This clonotype was counted only a few times. The chain is built from TRBV20-1 and TRBJ2-3; TRBD2 matches at 11 bases. CDR1 is DFQATT, CDR2 SNEGSKA, per germline (reference sequence). The CDR3 has 16 amino acids. The ends lost 6 bases at V and 2 bases at J; junction bases unmatched: 10. Written as DNA, the CDR3 is TGCAGTGCCACACAGCCTAGCGGGGGGATCACAGATACGCAGTATTTT. As protein: CSATQPSGGITDTQYF.

This clonotype was counted at least ten times. This chain joins TRBV3-1 and TRBJ1-1; D gene ambiguous. V lost 0 bases and J lost 4, with 15 bases in between. The CDR3 is 16 amino acids. Germline CDR1 reads LGHDT; CDR2 reads YNNKEL (reference sequence). DNA of the CDR3: TGTGCCAGCAGCCAAGATTGGACTCCGGTGGGCACTGAAGCTTTCTTT. Its translation: CASSQDWTPVGTEAFF.

This clonotype was seen ten or more times. This chain connects TRBV12-3 or TRBV12-4 to TRBJ1-5; D not resolved. V was pared by 6 bases and J by 0 bases, with 9 bases between. The CDR3 length is 14 residues. As DNA, the CDR3 is TGTGCCAGCAGGCGAGAGTATAGCAATCAGCCCCAGCATTTT. Translated, it gives CASRREYSNQPQHF.

This chain connects TRBV14 to TRBJ2-2; D uncertain. Germline V lookup: CDR1 SGHDN, CDR2 FVKESK. The CDR3 contains 13 residues. The germline V and J ends were trimmed by 3 bases and 7 bases, with 9 bases remaining between them. The CDR3 DNA reads as TGTGCCAGCAGCCAGATCAGCAACGGGGAGCTGTTTTTT. Translated: CASSQISNGELFF.

The rearrangement uses TRBV29-1 and TRBJ1-5; a possible D gene is TRBD1 (6 bases). The germline CDR1 and CDR2 sequences are SQVTM and ANQGSEA. This CDR3 has 13 residues. V lost 4 bases, J lost 4 bases, and 11 bases lay in between. CDR3 DNA sequence: TGCAGCGTTGTAATTCAGGGGAATCAGCCCCAGCATTTT. Translated: CSVVIQGNQPQHF. Using reference TRBV29-1 and TRBJ1-5 for the parts outside the CDR3, the full variable domain is SAVISQKPSRDICQRGTSLTIQCQVDSQVTMMFWYRQQPGQSLTLIATANQGSEATYESGFVIDKFPISRPNLTFSTLTVSNMSPEDSSIYLCSVVIQGNQPQHFGDGTRLSIL.

This clonotype was seen many times. V and J are TRBV5-1 and TRBJ2-7; a weak D match, TRBD1 (5 bases). This CDR3 is built from 16 residues. V lost 0 bases and J lost 3, with 16 bases in between. Germline V gene lookup returns CDR1 SGHRS and CDR2 YFSETQ. CDR3 residues: CASSLGRQGTRYEQYF. Written as DNA, the CDR3 is TGCGCCAGCAGCTTGGGACGTCAGGGAACGCGCTACGAGCAGTACTTC.

This clonotype came up many times. The V gene is TRBV12-3 or TRBV12-4, the J gene TRBJ2-5, with a tentative D call TRBD2 (5 bases). The CDR3 is 13 amino acids. The V end lost 3 bases, the J end lost 1 base, and 6 bases lay between the germline ends. The CDR3 DNA reads TGTGCCAGCAGTTTTGAGGGCCAAGAGACCCAGTACTTC. It encodes CASSFEGQETQYF.